This T cell receptor (beta chain) was recovered during a study of regulatory T cells in long-lasting Graves disease. Building of the TCR beta libraries involved iRepertoire HTBI primers and Arm-PCR of CDR3 regions. MiXCR, applied by TCRdb to the multiplex PCR reads, yields one record per CDR3 protein. The sample yields 360,000 or so distinct CDR3 sequences, 20% to 25% seen once. The time point is: persistent/refractory GD, antithyroid drugs over 5 years with positive TRAb. From PBMCs, RNA was extracted and then used to make the TCR library. This clonotype was recorded at least ten times. CDR1 MDHEN and CDR2 SYDVKM come from the germline V gene. Trimming at V came to 5 bases and at J to 3 bases, leaving 6 bases not matched to a gene. The CDR3 consists of 14 residues.

The sample in question was peripheral blood mononuclear cells (PBMCs), obtained when the disease was refractory, from a patient treated with antithyroid drugs. The chain combines TRBV28 with TRBJ2-7, with 8 positions matching TRBD1. This receptor was identified in a woman between 35 and 50 years old with Graves disease. The CDR3 nucleotides read TGTGCCAGCAGTGTGCGACAGGGGCTCTACGAGCAGTACTTC. It translates to CASSVRQGLYEQYF.